This T cell receptor (beta chain) derives from a study of blood T cells in healthy people across ages. Per germline, CDR1 MNHNS and CDR2 SASEGT. Trimming shortened V by 7 bases and J by 2 bases, and 10 bases separated the two germline ends. The CDR3 runs 13 residues. A J-beta primer mix and a sample-barcoded 5' primer were used in a second PCR of about 6 to 12 cycles. There were at least 3 million CDR3-containing paired-end reads obtained from each sample. TCRdb called the 5' RACE reads again in MiXCR, with one record for every CDR3 protein. The profile covers 1.5 million to 1.8 million distinct CDR3 sequences, with approximately 43% appearing a single time and around 4% taken by the ten largest.

The gene calls are TRBV6-1 and TRBJ2-3; D remains ambiguous. The clonotype originates from a woman under 30 in good health. The sequenced material came from blood. As DNA, the CDR3 is TGTGCCAGCACTCTGGGTCACACAGATACGCAGTATTTT. Its translation: CASTLGHTDTQYF.